This TCR beta chain was obtained from a study of T cell repertoires in cytomegalovirus infection. Study background: CMV epitopes in the study were HLA-C-restricted (recently identified) and HLA-B-restricted (well studied). Both a matching HLA type and CMV infection were indicated by public TCR beta signatures. Study-wide results and caveats: CMV-specific HLA-C-restricted TCR beta clonotypes dominated the ex vivo response. Cumulative public TCR beta family frequency identified CMV carriers with the relevant HLA.

Germline CDR1 and CDR2: MNHEY and SVGEGT. Trimming pared 0 bases from V and 7 bases from J, leaving 9 bases between. This CDR3 is built from 13 residues. For this clonotype: Its cognate antigen is unknown.

Via MiXCR, TCRdb re-called the reads, giving one row per CDR3 protein. Among 900,000 to 950,000 distinct CDR3 sequences listed, around 29% were seen once. The receptor was derived from a human donor in good health (CMV status not recorded). Some clones in this sample may be carry-over from other donors' samples. The source material was cultured CD8+ T cells from PBMCs, sampled from culture after CMV antigen stimulation. J is TRBJ1-1 and V is TRBV6-2 or TRBV6-3; D call uncertain. For the CDR3, the DNA is TGTGCCAGCAGTTACTCTCTATTAGGTGAAGCTTTCTTT. Protein: CASSYSLLGEAFF.